This TCR beta chain derives from a study of T cell responses to AZD1222 COVID-19 vaccine. Clones were sequenced by immunoSEQ multiplex PCR, and TCRdb holds only the in-frame ones, with some missing. The sample shows 95,000 to 120,000 clones, about 86% of them seen only once. Germline lookup yields CDR1 SGHTA and CDR2 FQGNSA. Trimming left V 1 base short and J 8 bases short, with 17 bases between. The CDR3 sequence is 15 residues long. Study conclusions and caveats: A mostly white British donor set with more females was recruited, and clonal diversity was possibly underestimated. Of the AZD1222 recipients, only 5 or 6 were seropositive at baseline.

In regard to this clone: Its antigen is still unknown.

Here the sequenced sample was peripheral blood, taken on day 0 of AZD1222 vaccination. The sequence was collected from an adult in good health. The chain uses TRBV7-2 and TRBJ1-2; tentative D call: TRBD1 (6 bases). In DNA, the CDR3 is TGTGCCAGCAGCTTAGACGGTCGGGACACGGGAGGCTACACCTTC. It specifies CASSLDGRDTGGYTF. Combining the CDR3 with reference TRBV7-2 and TRBJ1-2 gives the whole variable domain GAGVSQSPSNKVTEKGKDVELRCDPISGHTALYWYRQSLGQGLEFLIYFQGNSAPDKSGLPSDRFSAERTGGSVSTLTIQRTQQEDSAVYLCASSLDGRDTGGYTFGSGTRLTVV.